The TCR beta chain under discussion was sequenced for a study of neurological immune-mediated disorders. About this clonotype: A much more abundant neighbour one base away suggests this may be a read error.

The output of every sequencing run exceeded 170 million TCR-beta sequences, derived from 15-18 subjects. Each CDR3 protein is one row after TCRdb ran MiXCR on the 5' RACE reads. Of around 90,000 distinct CDR3 sequences listed, around 13% are singletons. Time point meaning: longitudinal time-point 2. With V trimmed by 0 bases and J by 3 bases, 6 bases remained unmatched. This CDR3 contains 16 residues. CDR1 is LGHDT, CDR2 YNNKEL, per germline (reference sequence). The source material was PBMCs. V is TRBV3-1 and J is TRBJ2-5, with 8 bases lining up with TRBD2. The receptor was isolated from a female donor with HTLV-1-associated myelopathy (HAM/TSP). CDR3 nucleotide sequence: TGTGCCAGCAGCCAAGATTCCGCGGGAGGAGAAGAGACCCAGTACTTC. Amino acid sequence: CASSQDSAGGEETQYF.